The clone carrying this TCR beta chain was recorded at least ten times. From approximately 430 ng of RNA, a library with molecular barcoded alpha/delta and beta/gamma adaptors was made. In TCRdb, the reads were re-called with MiXCR into one record per CDR3 protein. The sample contains more than 100,000 distinct CDR3 sequences, approximately 13% of which appear only once. These data belong to a study of read filtering for tumor transcriptome and immune sequencing. The CDR3 spans 16 residues. Trimming pared 0 bases from V and 1 base from J, leaving 10 bases between. Germline V gene sequence: CDR1 KGHSH, CDR2 LQKENI.

The sequenced sample was a population of CD138-negative cells sorted from bone marrow. The chain combines TRBV18 with TRBJ2-1; D may correspond to TRBD1 or TRBD2 (5 bases each). The sequence was obtained from a donor at least 40 years old with multiple myeloma. The CDR3 is CASSPPAGASYNEQFF. As DNA, the CDR3 is TGTGCCAGCTCACCACCGGCCGGGGCGTCCTACAATGAGCAGTTCTTC.